A single sample is the source of the 15 T cell receptor beta chains below, sequenced in a study of T cell changes during pregnancy in multiple sclerosis. Only in-frame clones appear in the TCRdb table, and some are missing; sequencing was by immunoSEQ multiplex PCR. The table has more than 35,000 clones, roughly 90% seen once; the top ten hold 0.56%. Sample: CD4+ T cells from peripheral blood mononuclear cells, taken before pregnancy. These receptors were obtained from a female donor with multiple sclerosis, enrolled in a pregnancy study.

This rearrangement joins TRBV7-2 to TRBJ2-1, with D possibly being TRBD1 (6 bases). CDR3 size: 14 residues. V lost 6 bases, J lost 1 base, and 10 bases lay in between. The germline CDR1 and CDR2 sequences are SGHTA and FQGNSA. In DNA, the CDR3 is TGTGCCAGCAGACCAGGGGTGTCCTACAATGAGCAGTTCTTC. Amino acids: CASRPGVSYNEQFF.

The V and J genes are TRBV5-4 and TRBJ2-7; 10 nucleotides align to TRBD2. The CDR3 runs to 17 residues. CDR1 and CDR2 from the germline V gene are SGHNT and YYREEE (reference sequence). Losses at the gene ends were 5 bases for V and 1 base for J; bases not matched to a gene: 12. The CDR3 sequence is CASRRGWERGGSYEQYF. Written as DNA, the CDR3 is TGTGCCAGCAGAAGGGGGTGGGAGCGGGGGGGTTCCTACGAGCAGTACTTC.

The chain links TRBV5-1 to TRBJ2-1; 7 nucleotides align to TRBD1. Germline loops: CDR1 SGHRS, CDR2 YFSETQ. V gave up 0 bases and J gave up 8 bases; unmatched junction bases: 8. This CDR3 spans 15 amino acids. The CDR3 reads CASSLGTGPAYEQFF. CDR3 nucleotides: TGCGCCAGCAGCTTGGGGACAGGACCGGCTTATGAGCAGTTCTTC.

In this sample, this clone turned up a few times. V usage is TRBV11-2 and J usage is TRBJ2-1; 10 nucleotides align to TRBD2. The CDR3 has 15 residues. Trimming removed 5 bases from V and 6 bases from J; junction bases left unmatched: 7. CDR1 and CDR2 from the germline V gene are SGHAT and FQNNGV. The CDR3 DNA is TGTGCCAGCAGCACCCAGCGGGGGGGCGGCAATGAGCAGTTCTTC. This translates into CASSTQRGGGNEQFF. The complete variable domain, with remaining parts taken from reference TRBV11-2 and TRBJ2-1, reads EAGVAQSPRYKIIEKRQSVAFWCNPISGHATLYWYQQILGQGPKLLIQFQNNGVVDDSQLPKDRFSAERLKGVDSTLKIQPAKLEDSAVYLCASSTQRGGGNEQFFGPGTRLTVL.

The chain has TRBV4-3 and TRBJ2-2, with 7 bases fitting TRBD2. The CDR3 extends over 15 amino acids. Germline CDR1 and CDR2: LGHNA and YSLEER. V lost 4 bases, J lost 4 bases, and 6 bases stayed unmatched. The DNA for the CDR3 is TGCGCCAGCAGCCCCGGGGGAGGGCTCACCGGGGAGCTGTTTTTT. The encoded protein is CASSPGGGLTGELFF.

The V call is TRBV4-3, the J call TRBJ2-7; no clear D. CDR1 and CDR2 from the germline V gene are LGHNA and YSLEER. The CDR3 spans 14 residues. V dropped 0 bases and J dropped 6 bases, with 12 bases sitting between them. CDR3 sequence (DNA): TGCGCCAGCAGCCAAGAATACCTCTCGGGCGAGCAGTACTTC. Amino acids: CASSQEYLSGEQYF.

J is TRBJ2-7 and V is TRBV6-5, with TRBD1 identical over 9 bases. The V gene's germline CDR1 is MNHEY and CDR2 SVGAGI. The CDR3 is made up of 13 amino acids. The V gene end was trimmed by 5 bases and the J gene end by 6 bases; junction bases not matched to a gene: 5. The CDR3 nucleotides read TGTGCCAGCAGTCAGGGACAGGGCGGCGAGCAGTACTTC. Protein sequence: CASSQGQGGEQYF.

CDR3 sequence: CASSLGDRNTGELFF. The CDR3 DNA is TGTGCCAGCTCCCTCGGGGACAGAAACACCGGGGAGCTGTTTTTT. This rearrangement joins TRBV18 to TRBJ2-2; 7 nucleotides agree with TRBD1. Germline CDR1 and CDR2: KGHSH and LQKENI. The V segment lost 6 bases and the J segment 2 bases; nucleotides outside the gene matches: 6. This CDR3 spans 15 amino acids. Full variable domain (outside the CDR3, taken from reference TRBV18 and TRBJ2-2): NAGVMQNPRHLVRRRGQEARLRCSPMKGHSHVYWYRQLPEEGLKFMVYLQKENIIDESGMPKERFSAEFPKEGPSILRIQQVVRGDSAAYFCASSLGDRNTGELFFGEGSRLTVL.

This chain connects TRBV30 to TRBJ2-6, with unresolved D. The germline CDR1 and CDR2 sequences are GTSNPN and SVGIG (reference sequence). The CDR3 runs to 16 residues. V lost 0 bases to trimming and J lost 2 bases, with 11 bases between them. This chain's CDR3 is CAWSVPTITGANVLTF. The DNA for the CDR3 is TGTGCCTGGAGTGTTCCTACGATTACTGGGGCCAACGTCCTGACTTTC.

This chain connects TRBV2 to TRBJ2-6; TRBD1 agrees at 8 bases. Trimming cost V 7 bases and J 4 bases; bases outside gene matches: 3. Germline CDR1 and CDR2: SNHLY and FYNNEI. This CDR3 is built from 14 residues. CDR3 nucleotides: TGTGCCAGCAAGACAGGGGTCGGGGCCAACGTCCTGACTTTC. Translating it yields CASKTGVGANVLTF.

V usage is TRBV9 and J usage is TRBJ1-1, with 10 bases that match TRBD1. Trimming at V came to 3 bases and at J to 1 base, leaving 6 bases not matched to a gene. Germline CDR1 reads SGDLS; CDR2 reads YYNGEE. The CDR3 runs to 16 residues. The CDR3 DNA follows: TGTGCCAGCAGCGGACGACAGGGGGCTTGGAACACTGAAGCTTTCTTT. It codes for CASSGRQGAWNTEAFF. Full variable domain (missing parts from reference TRBV9 and TRBJ1-1): DSGVTQTPKHLITATGQRVTLRCSPRSGDLSVYWYQQSLDQGLQFLIQYYNGEERAKGNILERFSAQQFPDLHSELNLSSLELGDSALYFCASSGRQGAWNTEAFFGQGTRLTVV.

The chain has TRBV1 and TRBJ2-2; TRBD2 is the table's D call, not checked against the DNA. TRBV1 is shown as a pseudogene. This CDR3 comprises 16 residues. CDR3 protein: CTSRVNSGGSTGELFF. CDR3 in DNA: TGCACCAGCAGGGTTAATAGCGGGGGGAGCACCGGGGAGCTGTTTTTT.

Points on this clone: Other DNA sequences within the sample encode an identical CDR3. The chain links TRBV5-4 to TRBJ2-7; 7 positions agree with TRBD1. CDR3 length: 13 residues. V was clipped by 3 bases and J by 1 base; unmatched bases: 1. CDR1 and CDR2 (germline): SGHNT, YYREEE (reference sequence). CDR3: CASSSGQSYEQYF. In nucleotides, the CDR3 is TGTGCCAGCAGCTCGGGACAGTCCTACGAGCAGTACTTC.

This clone was seen only a few times. Within the sample, other DNA sequences also encode this same CDR3. The chain joins TRBV19 to TRBJ1-2; 7 nucleotides match TRBD1. The CDR3 contains 14 residues. V trimming: 5 bases; J trimming: 7 bases; junction bases outside the gene matches: 10. The germline CDR1 and CDR2 sequences are LNHDA and SQIVND (reference sequence). The CDR3 loop is CASSLRGREGGYTF. CDR3 in DNA: TGTGCCAGTAGTCTGAGGGGGCGCGAAGGTGGCTACACCTTC. The complete variable domain, with remaining parts taken from reference TRBV19 and TRBJ1-2, reads DGGITQSPKYLFRKEGQNVTLSCEQNLNHDAMYWYRQDPGQGLRLIYYSQIVNDFQKGDIAEGYSVSREKKESFPLTVTSAQKNPTAFYLCASSLRGREGGYTFGSGTRLTVV.

The J gene is TRBJ1-2, the V gene TRBV5-1; 11 nucleotides align to TRBD1. This CDR3 is 16 amino acids long. V lost 4 bases to trimming and J lost 8 bases; unmatched junction nucleotides: 13. Germline assignment: CDR1 SGHRS and CDR2 YFSETQ. The CDR3 is CASSLSPGQGARGYTF. The CDR3 DNA follows: TGCGCCAGCAGCCTATCTCCCGGACAGGGGGCAAGGGGCTACACCTTC.